The 27 T cell receptor beta chains in this list originate from one sample, sequenced in a study of cytomegalovirus exposure and HLA in healthy donors. With 60 Vbeta and 13 Jbeta primers, the PCR was carried out. Profiling relied on immunoSEQ multiplex PCR, and the TCRdb table lists in-frame clones only, not all of them. The sample lists about 120,000 clones; around four fifths were seen once. The sequencing sample was made of PBMCs. The source is a man aged 30-40 years in good health and CMV-seropositive.

The chain carries TRBV7-2 and TRBJ2-7, with 8 bases lining up with TRBD1. The length of the CDR3 is 14 residues. CDR1 and CDR2 from the germline V gene are SGHTA and FQGNSA. V was clipped by 5 bases and J by 4 bases; unmatched bases: 7. The CDR3 region is CASSPRTGSYEQYF. CDR3 in DNA: TGTGCCAGCAGCCCCAGGACAGGGTCGTACGAGCAGTACTTC.

V and J are TRBV5-1 and TRBJ1-1; D remains unclear. Germline-derived CDR1 and CDR2 are SGHRS and YFSETQ. Trimming stripped 1 base from V and 6 bases from J, with 16 bases between. The CDR3 contains 15 residues. This CDR3 reads CASSLSHSTLSEAFF. The CDR3 nucleotides are TGCGCCAGCAGCTTGTCGCACTCCACTCTTTCTGAAGCTTTCTTT.

The gene calls are TRBV5-1 and TRBJ1-2, with D maybe TRBD1 (5 bases). Germline V gene data show CDR1 as SGHRS and CDR2 as YFSETQ. This CDR3 has 14 amino acids. V gave up 0 bases and J gave up 5 bases, with 11 bases separating them. The CDR3 DNA follows: TGCGCCAGCAGCTTGGTGACAGTCGAGTATGGCTACACCTTC. Amino acid sequence: CASSLVTVEYGYTF.

The chain has TRBV7-8 and TRBJ2-5, with a tentative D call TRBD1 (6 bases). Trimming pared 4 bases from V and 7 bases from J, leaving 13 bases between. CDR3 length: 13 amino acids. The V gene's germline CDR1 is SGHVS and CDR2 FQNEAQ. In DNA form, the CDR3 reads TGTGCCAGCAGCTACAGGGTAGGGTGGACCCAGTACTTC. Encoded protein: CASSYRVGWTQYF.

The chain couples TRBV9 to TRBJ1-3; maybe TRBD1 (6 bases). Germline V gives CDR1 SGDLS, CDR2 YYNGEE. The V and J ends lost 6 bases and 2 bases respectively, with 12 bases between them. CDR3 length: 14 residues. CDR3 sequence: CASNNQGTGNTIYF. DNA for the CDR3: TGTGCCAGCAACAACCAGGGGACTGGAAACACCATATATTTT.

This clone was counted a few times. This rearrangement joins TRBV10-1 to TRBJ2-1, with 8 bases that match TRBD1. CDR1 and CDR2 from the germline V gene are WNHNN and SYGVQD (reference sequence). V shed 8 bases, J shed 9 bases, and the junction held 9 bases outside the gene matches. CDR3 size: 13 residues. The CDR3 nucleotides are TGCGCCAGCCCCGGCGGCAGGGGGCGTGAGCAGTTCTTC. It codes for CASPGGRGREQFF.

The rearrangement uses TRBV11-1 and TRBJ2-1; perhaps TRBD2 as D (5 bases). From germline, CDR1 is SGHAT and CDR2 FQDESV (reference sequence). The CDR3 consists of 12 residues. V was trimmed by 4 bases and J by 9 bases, leaving 10 bases between them. CDR3 DNA sequence: TGTGCCAGCAGCTGGGAGCGGAGTGAGCAGTTCTTC. Its translation is CASSWERSEQFF.

The V call is TRBV27, the J call TRBJ2-1; 7 bases are a match to TRBD1. Germline V CDR1 and CDR2: MNHEY, SMNVEV (reference sequence). Germline trimming cut 5 bases from V and 9 bases from J; bases unmatched to any gene: 7. CDR3 size: 13 residues. CDR3 protein: CASSHRQGIEQFF. The CDR3, as DNA: TGTGCCAGCAGTCACCGACAGGGAATTGAGCAGTTCTTC.

V and J are TRBV10-3 and TRBJ2-1, with 9 bases aligning to TRBD2. The germline V gene encodes CDR1 ENHRY and CDR2 SYGVKD. The J segment lost 6 bases and the V segment lost 9 bases, leaving 12 bases of the junction unmatched. The CDR3 consists of 15 residues. CDR3 region: CAIKGAGGPFNEQFF. The CDR3 DNA is TGTGCCATAAAAGGGGCGGGAGGGCCCTTCAATGAGCAGTTCTTC.

The chain links TRBV5-1 to TRBJ2-6; D is unclear. V was pared by 6 bases and J by 4 bases, with 8 bases between. The CDR3 is 13 residues long. Germline V gene data show CDR1 as SGHRS and CDR2 as YFSETQ. The CDR3 loop is CASTPGGANVLTF. The CDR3 nucleotides are TGCGCCAGCACCCCCGGGGGGGCCAACGTCCTGACTTTC. The whole variable domain, remainder taken from reference TRBV5-1 and TRBJ2-6, is KAGVTQTPRYLIKTRGQQVTLSCSPISGHRSVSWYQQTPGQGLQFLFEYFSETQRNKGNFPGRFSGRQFSNSRSEMNVSTLELGDSALYLCASTPGGANVLTFGAGSRLTVL.

CDR3 coding DNA: TGTGCCAGCAACTGGCGGGAGGGCGGCGAGCAGTACTTC. Amino acids: CASNWREGGEQYF. The chain is built from TRBV2 and TRBJ2-7; 9 nucleotides align to TRBD2. CDR3 length: 13 residues. V dropped 7 bases and J dropped 6; count of bases not matched to a gene: 7. CDR1 and CDR2 (germline): SNHLY, FYNNEI. The full variable domain, with the rest looked up from reference TRBV2 and TRBJ2-7, is EPEVTQTPSHQVTQMGQEVILRCVPISNHLYFYWYRQILGQKVEFLVSFYNNEISEKSEIFDDQFSVERPDGSNFTLKIRSTKLEDSAMYFCASNWREGGEQYFGPGTRLTVT.

This clone was detected a few times. The V and J genes are TRBV27 and TRBJ1-1, with D tentatively TRBD1 (6 bases). Germline CDR1 MNHEY, CDR2 SMNVEV (reference sequence). CDR3 length equals 15 residues. V lost 5 bases and J lost 10, with 23 bases in between. The chain's CDR3 is CASSGRDTRLSGAFF. The CDR3 DNA reads TGTGCCAGCAGTGGACGGGACACCAGGTTGTCGGGAGCTTTCTTT.

This chain connects TRBV6-5 to TRBJ2-1, with D possibly matching TRBD1 (6 bases). Germline CDR1 is MNHEY and CDR2 is SVGAGI. Trimming pared 4 bases from V and 4 bases from J, leaving 14 bases between. The CDR3 spans 15 residues. The CDR3 DNA is TGTGCCAGCAGTTCGTCGCGTGGACAGTACAATGAGCAGTTCTTC. As protein: CASSSSRGQYNEQFF.

This clone was seen only a few times. V gene TRBV29-1 combines with J gene TRBJ2-5; 9 bases fit TRBD2. Losses at the gene ends were 7 bases for V and 4 bases for J; bases not matched to a gene: 4. Germline V gene lookup returns CDR1 SQVTM and CDR2 ANQGSEA. This CDR3 is built from 12 residues. The CDR3, as DNA: TGCAGCGCCCGGACTAGCGTAGAGACCCAGTACTTC. Translating it yields CSARTSVETQYF.

The V and J genes are TRBV7-9 and TRBJ2-2; the match to TRBD2 covers 7 bases. The CDR3 length is 14 residues. Germline V CDR1 and CDR2: SEHNR, FQNEAQ (reference sequence). Trimming took 7 bases from V and 7 from J; bases not matched to a gene: 9. The CDR3 loop reads CASTWAGADGELFF. CDR3 nucleotide sequence: TGTGCCAGCACCTGGGCGGGAGCGGACGGGGAGCTGTTTTTT.

Regarding this clone: At one of its ends the junction is not consistent with the germline gene, which may arise from a read error. The chain carries TRBV5-1 and TRBJ2-7; the match to TRBD1 covers 7 bases. CDR1 and CDR2 from the germline V gene are SGHRS and YFSETQ. The CDR3 covers 15 residues. The CDR3 sequence is CASSLGDSLSYEQCF. CDR3 sequence (DNA): TGCGCCAGCAGCTTGGGGGACAGTCTATCCTACGAGCAGTGCTTC.

J is TRBJ2-1 and V is TRBV29-1, with D perhaps TRBD1 (5 bases). CDR1 is SQVTM and CDR2 is ANQGSEA in the germline V gene. V was clipped by 1 base and J by 9 bases, with 25 bases between them. This CDR3 is 17 amino acids long. The CDR3 DNA sequence: TGCAGCGTTGAAGTCCGATCCAGGGTATCGTATTTACGTGAGCAGTTCTTC. It encodes CSVEVRSRVSYLREQFF.

A single count supports this clone. The gene calls are TRBV27 and TRBJ2-1; no definite D call. The CDR3 runs to 16 residues. CDR1 and CDR2 (germline): MNHEY, SMNVEV (reference sequence). The germline V and J ends were trimmed by 1 base and 4 bases, with 14 bases remaining between them. The CDR3 nucleotides read TGTGCCAGCAGTTTATACGGTAGGTCAGGTTACAATGAGCAGTTCTTC. As protein: CASSLYGRSGYNEQFF.

V is TRBV27 and J is TRBJ2-1; D ambiguous. V lost 8 bases and J lost 4, with 15 bases in between. Per the germline V gene, CDR1 is MNHEY and CDR2 is SMNVEV (reference sequence). This CDR3 spans 14 amino acids. This chain's CDR3 is CASASGSTYNEQFF. The CDR3 coding sequence is TGTGCCAGCGCGTCCGGGTCCACTTACAATGAGCAGTTCTTC.

This rearrangement joins TRBV7-3 to TRBJ2-1; D gene ambiguous. Trimming took off 1 base at V and 9 bases at J, with 7 bases between the two ends. The germline gives CDR1 SGHTA, CDR2 FQGTGA. This CDR3 comprises 12 residues. In DNA, the CDR3 is TGTGCCAGCAGCTTAAGTGGCAGTGAGCAGTTCTTC. Translating it yields CASSLSGSEQFF.

The genes are TRBV18 and TRBJ2-2, with 10 positions matching TRBD2. This CDR3 contains 16 residues. The V gene's germline CDR1 is KGHSH and CDR2 LQKENI. With 2 bases clipped from V and 6 bases from J, the junction kept 6 bases outside the gene matches. The CDR3 DNA follows: TGTGCCAGCTCACCAATCTTAGCGGGAGGCTCCGGGGAGCTGTTTTTT. Translating gives CASSPILAGGSGELFF.

This chain uses TRBV6-5 with TRBJ2-7, with D tentatively TRBD2 (6 bases). V was pared by 6 bases and J by 3 bases, with 18 bases between. The CDR3 length is 15 residues. The germline CDR1 and CDR2 sequences are MNHEY and SVGAGI. In DNA form, the CDR3 reads TGTGCCAGCAGCAACCCGGGACTCTCCGGCTACGAGCAGTACTTC. Amino acid sequence: CASSNPGLSGYEQYF.

This clone was counted a few times. The chain has TRBV6-5 and TRBJ2-5; 7 nucleotides line up with TRBD2. V was clipped by 8 bases and J by 5 bases; unmatched bases: 14. The germline CDR1 and CDR2 sequences are MNHEY and SVGAGI. The CDR3 length is 15 residues. The CDR3 DNA is TGTGCCAGCCGCCGGGGCGGGAGAATAGGCGAGACCCAGTACTTC. Translated, it gives CASRRGGRIGETQYF.

The chain uses TRBV27 and TRBJ2-5; no clear D. This CDR3 comprises 9 residues. Between the trimmed V and J ends, which lost 5 bases and 10 bases, there was a span of 5 bases. Germline values: CDR1 MNHEY, CDR2 SMNVEV (reference sequence). CDR3 nucleotide sequence: TGTGCCAGCAGTCCTAGCCAGTACTTC. It codes for CASSPSQYF.

This clone has just one count. This chain joins TRBV7-3 and TRBJ1-1; D unresolved. The V gene lost 2 bases and the J gene lost 3 bases, with 10 bases spanning the gap. The V gene's germline CDR1 is SGHTA and CDR2 FQGTGA. The CDR3 loop spans 14 amino acids. The CDR3 sequence is CASSLLGGDTEAFF. Written as DNA, the CDR3 is TGTGCCAGCAGCTTATTGGGTGGAGACACTGAAGCTTTCTTT. Combining the CDR3 with reference TRBV7-3 and TRBJ1-1 gives the whole variable domain GAGVSQTPSNKVTEKGKYVELRCDPISGHTALYWYRQSLGQGPEFLIYFQGTGAADDSGLPNDRFFAVRPEGSVSTLKIQRTERGDSAVYLCASSLLGGDTEAFFGQGTRLTVV.

The rearrangement joins TRBV29-1 to TRBJ1-1, with 8 nucleotides matching TRBD1. CDR3 length: 13 amino acids. The V gene's germline CDR1 is SQVTM and CDR2 ANQGSEA. With V trimmed by 4 bases and J by 4 bases, 5 bases remained unmatched. CDR3 loop: CSVARQGSTEAFF. CDR3 in DNA: TGCAGCGTTGCACGACAGGGGAGCACTGAAGCTTTCTTT.

Concerning this clone: The same CDR3 can be traced to other DNA sequences in this sample. V and J are TRBV28 and TRBJ2-7; 8 nucleotides line up with TRBD1. J lost 2 bases, V lost 5 bases, and 8 bases had no gene match. The CDR3 covers 15 residues. Germline loops: CDR1 MDHEN, CDR2 SYDVKM. The CDR3 sequence: CASSDPGTGTYEQYF. CDR3 DNA sequence: TGTGCCAGCAGTGACCCTGGGACAGGTACCTACGAGCAGTACTTC.